The 21 T cell receptor beta chains reported below all come from one sample, sequenced in a study of PD-L1 blockade in urothelial cancer. Clones were read by immunoSEQ multiplex PCR, and TCRdb kept only the in-frame ones, dropping some. The sample consists of 70,000 to 75,000 clones, 84% of them appearing once. The starting material was PBMCs, obtained around atezolizumab (anti-PD-L1) treatment. All receptors come from a man aged 70 or older with urothelial cancer.

A few counts support this clone. The rearrangement joins TRBV5-1 to TRBJ2-7; 10 bases fit TRBD2. V shed 2 bases, J shed 2 bases, and the junction held 10 bases outside the gene matches. The CDR3 extends over 17 amino acids. Per the germline V gene, CDR1 is SGHRS and CDR2 is YFSETQ. In DNA form, the CDR3 reads TGCGCCAGCAGCTTCACCCCGACTAGCGGGCCAACCTACGAGCAGTACTTC. Translated, it gives CASSFTPTSGPTYEQYF.

V gene TRBV7-3 combines with J gene TRBJ2-1, with 8 bases fitting TRBD1. Trimming removed 1 base from V and 9 bases from J; junction bases left unmatched: 5. The CDR3 covers 14 residues. From germline, CDR1 is SGHTA and CDR2 FQGTGA. The CDR3 region has the DNA TGTGCCAGCAGCTTAAGACAGGGGCTAAGTGAGCAGTTCTTC. As protein: CASSLRQGLSEQFF. The variable domain in full, with the rest retrieved from reference TRBV7-3 and TRBJ2-1, is GAGVSQTPSNKVTEKGKYVELRCDPISGHTALYWYRQSLGQGPEFLIYFQGTGAADDSGLPNDRFFAVRPEGSVSTLKIQRTERGDSAVYLCASSLRQGLSEQFFGPGTRLTVL.

The chain has TRBV27 and TRBJ2-1, with TRBD2 matching over 12 bases. The germline CDR1 and CDR2 sequences are MNHEY and SMNVEV (reference sequence). CDR3 length: 15 amino acids. Germline trimming cut 10 bases from V and 7 bases from J; bases unmatched to any gene: 11. The CDR3 region has the DNA TGTGCCACTAAGGCGGGACTAGCGGGTGGTAATGAGCAGTTCTTC. Protein sequence: CATKAGLAGGNEQFF.

The chain recombines TRBV12-5 with TRBJ2-2; 8 nucleotides line up with TRBD1. The germline gives CDR1 LGHNT, CDR2 FRNRAP. CDR3 size: 16 residues. V dropped 3 bases and J dropped 4; count of bases not matched to a gene: 7. The CDR3 loop is CASGFVLGQGTGELFF. CDR3 nucleotide sequence: TGTGCTAGTGGTTTCGTCCTAGGACAGGGCACCGGGGAGCTGTTTTTT.

The rearrangement links TRBV11-3 to TRBJ2-3; TRBD2 matches at 7 bases. The CDR3 is made up of 15 amino acids. J gave up 7 bases and V 4 bases, and 11 bases lay outside the gene matches. Germline lookup yields CDR1 SGHNT and CDR2 YENEEA. CDR3 in DNA: TGTGCCAGCAGCTCAGGAGCGGGGAGGGGTAATACGCAGTATTTT. This translates into CASSSGAGRGNTQYF.

V is TRBV6-4 and J is TRBJ2-1; 15 bases match TRBD2. J was trimmed by 0 bases and V by 6 bases; bases with no gene match: 9. The CDR3 runs 19 residues. The germline gives CDR1 MRHNA, CDR2 SNTAGT. The CDR3 nucleotides read TGTGCCAGCAGGACCGGGACTAGCGGGAGGCCTCTCTCCTACAATGAGCAGTTCTTC. Translating gives CASRTGTSGRPLSYNEQFF.

V is TRBV4-1 and J is TRBJ1-2, with D hard to call. The CDR3 runs to 15 residues. V lost 1 base and J lost 4, with 13 bases in between. The germline CDR1 and CDR2 sequences are MGHRA and YSYEKL. The CDR3 loop is CASSQGRQAGYGYTF. The CDR3 coding sequence is TGCGCCAGCAGCCAAGGTAGGCAGGCCGGCTATGGCTACACCTTC.

The genes are TRBV6-5 and TRBJ2-3; D ambiguous. Trimming left V 4 bases short and J 4 bases short, with 12 bases between. The CDR3 has 14 amino acids. Germline CDR1 reads MNHEY; CDR2 reads SVGAGI. CDR3 amino acids: CASSFAGSADTQYF. The DNA for the CDR3 is TGTGCCAGCAGTTTTGCAGGTTCGGCAGATACGCAGTATTTT.

This chain uses TRBV10-3 with TRBJ2-1; 9 bases match TRBD1. V dropped 10 bases and J dropped 4; count of bases not matched to a gene: 8. The CDR3 is 14 amino acids. Germline V gene lookup returns CDR1 ENHRY and CDR2 SYGVKD. The CDR3: CATTEGQGYNEQFF. The CDR3 coding sequence is TGTGCCACAACCGAGGGACAGGGATACAATGAGCAGTTCTTC.

The V and J genes are TRBV7-3 and TRBJ2-1; D unclear. Per germline, CDR1 SGHTA and CDR2 FQGTGA. The length of the CDR3 is 16 residues. Trimming took off 5 bases at V and 6 bases at J, with 20 bases between the two ends. CDR3 nucleotide sequence: TGTGCCAGCAGCCCTGACTGGAGTGACCGCCTCAATGAGCAGTTCTTC. Translating gives CASSPDWSDRLNEQFF.

This chain uses TRBV27 with TRBJ2-7; 11 bases align to TRBD1. Germline CDR1 reads MNHEY; CDR2 reads SMNVEV (reference sequence). The CDR3 runs to 16 residues. The ends lost 6 bases at V and 5 bases at J; junction bases unmatched: 12. The CDR3, as DNA: TGTGCCAGCAGATTTATCGTAGGACAGGGGGCGAACGAGCAGTACTTC. It translates to CASRFIVGQGANEQYF.

The chain couples TRBV28 to TRBJ2-7, with TRBD2 identical over 7 bases. CDR3 size: 14 residues. Germline V lookup: CDR1 MDHEN, CDR2 SYDVKM. The V segment lost 5 bases and the J segment 3 bases; nucleotides outside the gene matches: 7. The CDR3 loop is CASSTPGGYYEQYF. As DNA, the CDR3 is TGTGCCAGCAGTACCCCGGGGGGATACTACGAGCAGTACTTC. Complete variable domain (other parts from reference TRBV28 and TRBJ2-7): DVKVTQSSRYLVKRTGEKVFLECVQDMDHENMFWYRQDPGLGLRLIYFSYDVKMKEKGDIPEGYSVSREKKERFSLILESASTNQTSMYLCASSTPGGYYEQYFGPGTRLTVT.

CDR3 sequence reads: CAWGLVDRGRKTQYF. CDR3 bases: TGTGCCTGGGGCCTAGTGGACAGGGGTAGAAAGACCCAGTACTTC. The chain couples TRBV30 to TRBJ2-5; 9 nucleotides agree with TRBD1. Germline V CDR1 and CDR2: GTSNPN, SVGIG (reference sequence). The CDR3 has 15 residues. V was pared by 5 bases and J by 6 bases, with 13 bases of the junction left unmatched.

V is TRBV19 and J is TRBJ2-7, with TRBD1 as a possible D gene (5 bases). CDR1 is LNHDA, CDR2 SQIVND, per germline (reference sequence). The V end lost 5 bases, the J end lost 7 bases, and 9 bases lay between the germline ends. There are 11 residues in the CDR3. Written as DNA, the CDR3 is TGTGCCAGTAGTCGCGGACAAGAGCAGTACTTC. This sequence encodes CASSRGQEQYF.

The J gene is TRBJ1-2, the V gene TRBV4-2; D possibly corresponds to TRBD1 (5 bases). This CDR3 is built from 15 residues. The V gene lost 0 bases and the J gene lost 5 bases, with 13 bases spanning the gap. The V gene's germline CDR1 is LGHNA and CDR2 YNFKEQ. The CDR3 DNA is TGTGCCAGCAGCCAAGAGGTCAGGGTCTTATATGGCTACACCTTC. Translated: CASSQEVRVLYGYTF.

The chain employs TRBV2 and TRBJ1-5; the D is unclear. The CDR3 runs to 13 residues. Per germline, CDR1 SNHLY and CDR2 FYNNEI. Trimming cost V 3 bases and J 7 bases, with 10 bases left between them. CDR3 residues: CASSDGVPQPQHF. As DNA, the CDR3 is TGTGCCAGCAGTGACGGGGTTCCCCAGCCCCAGCATTTT.

This clone was recorded once. V is TRBV5-6 and J is TRBJ1-5; unclear D gene. V lost 4 bases and J lost 4, with 9 bases in between. The CDR3 consists of 13 residues. Per the germline V gene, CDR1 is SGHDT and CDR2 is YYEEEE. CDR3 bases: TGTGCCAGCAGCGGAGGGTTAAATCAGCCCCAGCATTTT. Translation gives CASSGGLNQPQHF. The full variable domain, completed using reference TRBV5-6 and TRBJ1-5, is DAGVTQSPTHLIKTRGQQVTLRCSPKSGHDTVSWYQQALGQGPQFIFQYYEEEERQRGNFPDRFSGHQFPNYSSELNVNALLLGDSALYLCASSGGLNQPQHFGDGTRLSIL.

The chain joins TRBV6-1 to TRBJ1-2; D call uncertain. Trimming removed 5 bases from V and 5 bases from J, with 15 bases in between. Looked up from germline, CDR1 is MNHNS and CDR2 is SASEGT. The CDR3 runs 14 residues. As DNA, the CDR3 is TGTGCCAGCAGTAATGTCCACAGAAATTATGGCTACACCTTC. Protein product: CASSNVHRNYGYTF.

The chain recombines TRBV5-4 with TRBJ2-1; the match to TRBD1 covers 7 bases. This CDR3 comprises 16 residues. V lost 5 bases, J lost 5 bases, and 13 bases stayed unmatched. Germline V gives CDR1 SGHNT, CDR2 YYREEE (reference sequence). The CDR3: CASSTNRGRVDNEQFF. In nucleotides, the CDR3 is TGTGCCAGCAGTACCAACAGGGGTCGGGTAGACAATGAGCAGTTCTTC.

Note on this clone: Other DNA sequences in the same sample also yield this CDR3. The chain links TRBV7-9 to TRBJ2-7; D is unresolved. Germline lookup yields CDR1 SEHNR and CDR2 FQNEAQ (reference sequence). Deletions cut 3 bases from V and 0 bases from J, with 6 bases between. This CDR3 is built from 13 residues. The CDR3 DNA follows: TGTGCCAGCAGCTTTTCAGGCTCCTACGAGCAGTACTTC. Translating it yields CASSFSGSYEQYF.

This clone was counted only a few times. The chain links TRBV6-5 to TRBJ1-2; D is perhaps TRBD1 (6 bases). This CDR3 is built from 14 residues. Germline CDR1 MNHEY, CDR2 SVGAGI. V was pared by 2 bases and J by 7 bases, with 14 bases between. The CDR3 DNA reads TGTGCCAGCAGTTACAGTACAGGGAATTCTGGCTACACCTTC. Amino acids: CASSYSTGNSGYTF.